This T cell receptor beta chain was sequenced in a study of cytomegalovirus exposure and HLA in healthy donors. Primers for the PCR totalled 60 Vbeta and 13 Jbeta. Sequencing was performed with immunoSEQ multiplex PCR; in TCRdb, only in-frame clones are kept and a portion is missing. The table lists 180,000 or so clones, roughly 85% of them singletons. The CDR3 spans 15 residues. The V gene's germline CDR1 is LNHNV and CDR2 YYDKDF (reference sequence). With 1 base clipped from V and 7 bases from J, the junction kept 5 bases outside the gene matches. Study-wide findings and caveats: Accurate predictions that matched the HLA-A and HLA-B alleles of most subjects were reportedly made from TCR beta sequences. Productive rates of about 90% or about 30% were seen for most TCR beta V segments in an earlier analysis. A likely sequencing artifact accounted for one observed cluster of highly shared sequence variants.

As regards this clone: Its antigen is not identified.

The chain is built from TRBV15 and TRBJ1-5; 9 bases agree with TRBD1. The TCR sequence derives from a young man in good health and CMV-seropositive. The sample was PBMCs. The CDR3 here is CATSRGGTGRQPQHF. Here the CDR3 DNA reads TGTGCCACCAGCAGAGGCGGGACAGGGCGACAGCCCCAGCATTTT.